The rows below give T cell receptor beta chains drawn from one sample of a study of control samples from healthy donors and cancer patients. Sequencing used immunoSEQ multiplex PCR; TCRdb keeps in-frame clones, though not all of them. The sample consists of around 76,000 clones, 85% to 95% of them appearing once. The sequencing input was blood. The receptors shown here come from a woman between 40 and 50 years old in good health. Each CDR3 is given with its conserved first and last residue. Each record gives: D gene, V gene, J gene, clone size, CDR3 DNA, CDR3 protein. A D gene is named only where the DNA matches it firmly. Some rows have no size entry. The others give once, few or many, or a class for an expanded clone.

d_gene: -
v_gene: TRBV27
j_gene: TRBJ2-7
abundance: few
CDR3nt: TGTGCCAGCAGGCCGCCGTGGGGCGTCGAGCAGTACTTC
CDR3aa: CASRPPWGVEQYF

d_gene: -
v_gene: TRBV6-2/TRBV6-3
j_gene: TRBJ2-5
abundance: -
CDR3nt: TGTGCCAGCAGTTTCAGCTGGTACCAAGAGACCCAGTACTTC
CDR3aa: CASSFSWYQETQYF

d_gene: -
v_gene: TRBV27
j_gene: TRBJ2-7
abundance: -
CDR3nt: TGTGCCAGCAGTCCCCCACTAGGGAAGTCCTACGAGCAGTACTTC
CDR3aa: CASSPPLGKSYEQYF

d_gene: TRBD1
v_gene: TRBV5-1
j_gene: TRBJ1-2
abundance: -
CDR3nt: TGCGCCAGCAGCTGGCGTGGGGACAGGGGACCCGGAAACTATGGCTACACCTTC
CDR3aa: CASSWRGDRGPGNYGYTF

d_gene: -
v_gene: TRBV2
j_gene: TRBJ2-6
abundance: -
CDR3nt: TGTGCCAGCAGTACTACCAGGTTAGCAGGGGCCAACGTCCTGACTTTC
CDR3aa: CASSTTRLAGANVLTF

d_gene: -
v_gene: TRBV4-2
j_gene: TRBJ2-7
abundance: once
CDR3nt: TGTGCCAGCAGCCAAAGGTCAGCTTATACCTACGAGCAGTACTTC
CDR3aa: CASSQRSAYTYEQYF

d_gene: -
v_gene: TRBV4-1
j_gene: TRBJ2-1
abundance: -
CDR3nt: TGCGCCAGCAGCCAGGGCCTAGCGTCCAGCTCCTACAATGAGCAGTTCTTC
CDR3aa: CASSQGLASSSYNEQFF

d_gene: -
v_gene: TRBV7-8
j_gene: TRBJ2-5
abundance: -
CDR3nt: TGTGCCAGCAGCCGCAGGGACACACAAGAGACCCAGTACTTC
CDR3aa: CASSRRDTQETQYF

d_gene: -
v_gene: TRBV6-4
j_gene: TRBJ1-6
abundance: few
CDR3nt: TGTGCCAGCAGTGACGGGACCGGGAATTCACCCCTCCACTTT
CDR3aa: CASSDGTGNSPLHF

d_gene: -
v_gene: TRBV6-5
j_gene: TRBJ1-3
abundance: once
CDR3nt: TGTGCCAGCAGTTATCAGGGCAACGAAAACACCATATATTTT
CDR3aa: CASSYQGNENTIYF

d_gene: TRBD2
v_gene: TRBV7-2
j_gene: TRBJ2-2
abundance: -
CDR3nt: TGTGCCAGCAGGGCGGGAGGGTCGAACACCGGGGAGCTGTTTTTT
CDR3aa: CASRAGGSNTGELFF

d_gene: TRBD1
v_gene: TRBV20-1
j_gene: TRBJ1-5
abundance: -
CDR3nt: TGCAGTGCTAGTCCAGGGGGTGATCAGCCCCAGCATTTT
CDR3aa: CSASPGGDQPQHF

d_gene: -
v_gene: TRBV28
j_gene: TRBJ1-3
abundance: -
CDR3nt: TGTGCCAGCAAAAAGAGCTCTGGAAACACCATATATTTT
CDR3aa: CASKKSSGNTIYF

d_gene: -
v_gene: TRBV7-8
j_gene: TRBJ1-6
abundance: -
CDR3nt: TGTGCCAGCAGCTTAGCGCCACAGAGCTCCTATAATTCACCCCTCCACTTT
CDR3aa: CASSLAPQSSYNSPLHF

d_gene: TRBD1
v_gene: TRBV4-3
j_gene: TRBJ1-1
abundance: -
CDR3nt: TGCGCCAGCAGCCAAGATCAGGGGGCTGTAGCTTTCTTT
CDR3aa: CASSQDQGAVAFF

d_gene: TRBD1
v_gene: TRBV5-1
j_gene: TRBJ1-6
abundance: -
CDR3nt: TGCGCCAGCAGACGGACAGGGAATAATTCACCCCTCCACTTT
CDR3aa: CASRRTGNNSPLHF

d_gene: TRBD1
v_gene: TRBV25-1
j_gene: TRBJ2-7
abundance: -
CDR3nt: TGTGCCAGCAGTATAAGGGACAGCCCCTACGAGCAGTACTTC
CDR3aa: CASSIRDSPYEQYF